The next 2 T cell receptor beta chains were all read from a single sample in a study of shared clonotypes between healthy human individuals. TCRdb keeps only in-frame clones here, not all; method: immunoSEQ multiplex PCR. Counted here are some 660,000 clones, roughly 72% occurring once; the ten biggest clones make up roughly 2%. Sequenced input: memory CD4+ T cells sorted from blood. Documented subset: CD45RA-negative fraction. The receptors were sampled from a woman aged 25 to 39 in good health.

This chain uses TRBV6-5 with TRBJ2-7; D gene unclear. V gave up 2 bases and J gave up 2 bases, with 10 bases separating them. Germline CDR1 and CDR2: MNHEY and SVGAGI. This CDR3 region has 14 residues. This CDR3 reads CASSYVSNPYEQYF. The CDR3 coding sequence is TGTGCCAGCAGTTACGTATCGAACCCCTACGAGCAGTACTTC.

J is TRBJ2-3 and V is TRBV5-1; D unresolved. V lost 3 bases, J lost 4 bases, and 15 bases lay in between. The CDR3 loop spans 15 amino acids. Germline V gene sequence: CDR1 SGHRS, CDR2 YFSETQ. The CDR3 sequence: CASSSLGGNADTQYF. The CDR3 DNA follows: TGCGCCAGCAGCTCGCTGGGTGGGAATGCAGATACGCAGTATTTT.